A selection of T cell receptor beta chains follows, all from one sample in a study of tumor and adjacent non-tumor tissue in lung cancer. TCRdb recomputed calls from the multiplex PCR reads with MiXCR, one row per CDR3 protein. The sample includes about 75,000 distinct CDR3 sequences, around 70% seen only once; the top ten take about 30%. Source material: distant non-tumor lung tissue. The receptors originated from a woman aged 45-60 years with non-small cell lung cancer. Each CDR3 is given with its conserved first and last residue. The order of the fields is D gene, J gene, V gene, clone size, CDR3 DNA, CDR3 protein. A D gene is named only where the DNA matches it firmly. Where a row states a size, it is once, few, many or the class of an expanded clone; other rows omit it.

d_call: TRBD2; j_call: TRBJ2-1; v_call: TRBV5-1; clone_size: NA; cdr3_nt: TGCGCCAGCAGCTTTAGCGGGAGGTATAATAAGCAGTTCTTC; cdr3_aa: CASSFSGRYNKQFF
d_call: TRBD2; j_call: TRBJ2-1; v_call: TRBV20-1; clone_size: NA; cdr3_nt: TGCAGTGCTATCGGGAGGGCCTCCTACAGTGAGCAGTTCTTT; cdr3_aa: CSAIGRASYSEQFF
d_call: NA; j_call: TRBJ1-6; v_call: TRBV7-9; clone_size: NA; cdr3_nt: TGTGCCAGCAGCTTAGGGGGGGCGTGGAATTCACCCCTCCACTTT; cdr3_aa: CASSLGGAWNSPLHF
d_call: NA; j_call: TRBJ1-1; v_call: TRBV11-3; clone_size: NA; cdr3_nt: TGTGCCAGCAGCTTAGAGGTCAGAGGGAACGCTGAAGTTTTCTTT; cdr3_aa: CASSLEVRGNAEVFF
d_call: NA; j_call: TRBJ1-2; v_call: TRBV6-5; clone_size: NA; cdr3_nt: TGTGGCAGCAAGAGGGGGACCTTGTCCCAATATGACTACACCTTC; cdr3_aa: CGSKRGTLSQYDYTF
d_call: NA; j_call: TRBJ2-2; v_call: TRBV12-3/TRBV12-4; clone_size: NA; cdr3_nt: TGTGTCAGCAGTTTAAGCATCAACACCGGGGAGCTGTTTTTT; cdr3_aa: CVSSLSINTGELFF
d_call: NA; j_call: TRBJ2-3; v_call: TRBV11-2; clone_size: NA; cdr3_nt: TGTGTCAGCAGTTATTTTGGAGATACGCAGTTTTTT; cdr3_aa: CVSSYFGDTQFF
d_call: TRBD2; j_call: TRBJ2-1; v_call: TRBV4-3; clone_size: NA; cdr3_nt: TGCGCCAGCAGTCAAGATCGGCGACTAGCGCCACATCGGCAGTTCTTC; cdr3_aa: CASSQDRRLAPHRQFF
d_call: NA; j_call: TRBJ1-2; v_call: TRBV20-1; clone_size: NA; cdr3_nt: TGCAGTGCTGGAGACAGAGCAACTAACTATGGTTACACCTTC; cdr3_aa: CSAGDRATNYGYTF
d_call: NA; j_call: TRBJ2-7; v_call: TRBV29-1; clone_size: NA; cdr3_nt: TGTAGCGTAGGGGACTCCTACGAGCAGTACTTC; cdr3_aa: CSVGDSYEQYF
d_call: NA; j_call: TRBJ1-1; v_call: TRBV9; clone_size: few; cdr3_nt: TGTGCCAGCAGCGCATACCACACGCCCGGGCTGTTGAACACTGAAGCTTTCTTT; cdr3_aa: CASSAYHTPGLLNTEAFF
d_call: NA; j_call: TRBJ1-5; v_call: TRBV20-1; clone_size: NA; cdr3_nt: TGTAGTGCTCAAAGACCCCGGGGGAATCAGCCCCAGCATTTT; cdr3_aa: CSAQRPRGNQPQHF
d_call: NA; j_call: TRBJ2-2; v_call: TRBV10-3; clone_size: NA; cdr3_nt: TGTGCCATCAAAGGTAACGGGGACACCGGGGAACTGTTTTTT; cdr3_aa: CAIKGNGDTGELFF
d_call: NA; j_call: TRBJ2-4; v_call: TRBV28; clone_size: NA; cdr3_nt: TGTGCCAGCAGTCCAAGCAGGAATACCAAAAACATTCAGTACTTC; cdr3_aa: CASSPSRNTKNIQYF
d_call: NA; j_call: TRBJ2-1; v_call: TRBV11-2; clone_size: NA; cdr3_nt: TGTGCCGGCAGCTCTAGCCCCACGGGGGGCCTCTTC; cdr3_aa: CAGSSSPTGGLF
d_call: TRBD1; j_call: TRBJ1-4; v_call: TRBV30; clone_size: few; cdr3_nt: TGTGCCTGGAGTCAGGGACAGGGTTTAGAAAAACTGTTTTTT; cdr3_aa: CAWSQGQGLEKLFF
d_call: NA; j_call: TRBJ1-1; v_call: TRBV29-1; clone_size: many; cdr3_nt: TGCAGCGTTGAAAAACATGGGGGGTCTGTCGAAGCTTTCTTT; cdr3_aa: CSVEKHGGSVEAFF
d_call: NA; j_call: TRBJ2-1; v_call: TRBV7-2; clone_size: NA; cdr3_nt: TGTGCCAGCAGCTGGAAAGGCAATGAGCAGTTCTTC; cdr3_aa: CASSWKGNEQFF
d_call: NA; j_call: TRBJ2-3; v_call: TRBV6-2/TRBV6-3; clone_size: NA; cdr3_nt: TGTGCCAGCATTGGAGGGGTCACAGATACGCAGTATTTT; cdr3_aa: CASIGGVTDTQYF
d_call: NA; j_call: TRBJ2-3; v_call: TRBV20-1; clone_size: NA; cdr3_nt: TGCAGTACTACTAGGACCGCCAGTGGCACAGATACACAGTATTTT; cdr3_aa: CSTTRTASGTDTQYF
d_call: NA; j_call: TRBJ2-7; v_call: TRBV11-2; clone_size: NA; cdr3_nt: TGTGCCAGCAGCTTTGACAGGACGGATTACCAGCATTACTTC; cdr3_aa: CASSFDRTDYQHYF
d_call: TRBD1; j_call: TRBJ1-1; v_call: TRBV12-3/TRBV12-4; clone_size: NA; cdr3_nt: TGTGCCAGTAAGTTACTGGGACAGGGGGGTGAAGCTTTCTTT; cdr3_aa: CASKLLGQGGEAFF
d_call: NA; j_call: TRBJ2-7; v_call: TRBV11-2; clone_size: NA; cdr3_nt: TGTGCCAGCAGCGTATCGGGCTGGGACACCTACGAGCAGTACTTC; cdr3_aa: CASSVSGWDTYEQYF